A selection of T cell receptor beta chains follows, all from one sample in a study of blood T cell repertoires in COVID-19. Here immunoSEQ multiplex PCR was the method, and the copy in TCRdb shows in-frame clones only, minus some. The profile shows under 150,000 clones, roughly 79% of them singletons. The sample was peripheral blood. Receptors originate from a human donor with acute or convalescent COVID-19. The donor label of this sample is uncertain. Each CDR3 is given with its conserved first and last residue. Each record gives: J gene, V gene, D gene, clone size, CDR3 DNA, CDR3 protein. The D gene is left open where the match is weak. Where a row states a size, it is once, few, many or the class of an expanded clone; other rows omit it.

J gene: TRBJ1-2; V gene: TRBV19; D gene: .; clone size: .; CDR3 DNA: TGTGCCAGTAGTCAGGGGAAAGGGACCTATGGCTACACCTTC; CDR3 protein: CASSQGKGTYGYTF
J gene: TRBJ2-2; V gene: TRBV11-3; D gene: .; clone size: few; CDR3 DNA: TGTGCCAGCAGCTTTTCGGGGGTCACCGGGGAGCTGTTTTTT; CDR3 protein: CASSFSGVTGELFF
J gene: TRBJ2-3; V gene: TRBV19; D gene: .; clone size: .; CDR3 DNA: TGTGCCAGTAGCCTAGGGGGGGCAAGGGCAGATACGCAGTATTTT; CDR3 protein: CASSLGGARADTQYF
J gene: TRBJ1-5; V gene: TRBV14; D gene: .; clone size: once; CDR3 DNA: TGTGCCAGCAGCCAAGAATCCGGGCAGCCCCAGCATTTT; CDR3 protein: CASSQESGQPQHF
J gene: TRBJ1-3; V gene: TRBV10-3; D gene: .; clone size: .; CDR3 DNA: TGTGCCATCAGTGCAACCCCCGGGGGATCCACAAACACCATATATTTT; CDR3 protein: CAISATPGGSTNTIYF
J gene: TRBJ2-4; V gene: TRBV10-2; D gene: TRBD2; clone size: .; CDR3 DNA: TGCGCCAGCAGTGAAGGGGAGCTAGCGGGTTTTATCCCCGACAAAAACATTCAGTACTTC; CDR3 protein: CASSEGELAGFIPDKNIQYF
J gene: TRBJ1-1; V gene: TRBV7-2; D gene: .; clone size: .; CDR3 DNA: TGTGCCAGCAGCTTGTCCCGCACTGAAGCTTTCTTT; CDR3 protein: CASSLSRTEAFF
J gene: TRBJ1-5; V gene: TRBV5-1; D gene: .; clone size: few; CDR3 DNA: TGCGCCAGCAGCATGGGTGCGGATCAGCCCCAGCATTTT; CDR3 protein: CASSMGADQPQHF
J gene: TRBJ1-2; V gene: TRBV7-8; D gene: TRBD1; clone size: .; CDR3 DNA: TGTGCCAGCAGCTTAGGACTTGACAGGGGGCTCTATGGCTACACCTTC; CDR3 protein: CASSLGLDRGLYGYTF
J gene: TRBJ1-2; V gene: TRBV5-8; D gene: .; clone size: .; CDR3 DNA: TGTGCCAGCAGTCGCGTCAGGGTGGAAGGCTACACCTTC; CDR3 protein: CASSRVRVEGYTF
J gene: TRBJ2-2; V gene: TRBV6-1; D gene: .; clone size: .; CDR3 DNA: TGTGCCAGCAGTGAGTGGAGAAACACCGGGGAGCTGTTTTTT; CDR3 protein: CASSEWRNTGELFF
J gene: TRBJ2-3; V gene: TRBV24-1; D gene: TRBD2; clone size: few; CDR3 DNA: TGTGCCACCAGTGATTTGGGGGGGGTGGAGGATACGCAGTATTTT; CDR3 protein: CATSDLGGVEDTQYF
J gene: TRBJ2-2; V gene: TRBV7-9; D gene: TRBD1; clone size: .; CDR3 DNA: TGTGCCAGCAGCTCAGACAGGGGGCGCGGTAACACCGGGGAGCTGTTTTTT; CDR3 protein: CASSSDRGRGNTGELFF
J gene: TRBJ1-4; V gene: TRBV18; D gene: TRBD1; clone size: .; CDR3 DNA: TGTGCCAGCTCACTCCGACAGGGTGAAAAACTGTTTTTT; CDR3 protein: CASSLRQGEKLFF
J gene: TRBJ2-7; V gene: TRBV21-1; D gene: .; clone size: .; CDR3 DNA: TGTGCCAGCACTCTTGGGACAGGGGTATACCCCTACGAGCAGTACTTC; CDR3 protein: CASTLGTGVYPYEQYF
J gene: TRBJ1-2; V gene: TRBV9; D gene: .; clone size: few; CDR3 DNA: TGTGCCAGCAGCCCCGGAGGGAACTATGGCTACACCTTC; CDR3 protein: CASSPGGNYGYTF
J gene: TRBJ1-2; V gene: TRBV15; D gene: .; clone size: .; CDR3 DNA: TGTGCCACCAGCAGTGGACTGCCCCCTCCTTATGGCTACACCTTC; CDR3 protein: CATSSGLPPPYGYTF
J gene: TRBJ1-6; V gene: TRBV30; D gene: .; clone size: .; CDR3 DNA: TGTGCCTGGAGTGTACGGGGAAATTCACCCCTCCACTTT; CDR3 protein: CAWSVRGNSPLHF
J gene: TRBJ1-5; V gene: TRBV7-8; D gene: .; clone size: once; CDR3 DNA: TGTGCCAGCAAATTATCAGGGGCCCTTAATCAGCCCCAGCATTTT; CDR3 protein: CASKLSGALNQPQHF
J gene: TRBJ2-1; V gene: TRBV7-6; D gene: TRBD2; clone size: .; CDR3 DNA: TGTGCCAGCAGCTCGGGACTAGCGGGGGGCCACCACAATGAGCAGTTCTTC; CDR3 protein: CASSSGLAGGHHNEQFF
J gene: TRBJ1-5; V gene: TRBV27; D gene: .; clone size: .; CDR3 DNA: TGTGCCAGCAGGCCGGGGATCCTCAGCAATCAGCCCCAGCATTTT; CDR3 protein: CASRPGILSNQPQHF
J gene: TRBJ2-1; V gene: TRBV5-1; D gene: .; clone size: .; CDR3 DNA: TGCGCCAGCAGCTTTCTAACAGGGACCCTGAACAATGAGCAGTTCTTC; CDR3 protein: CASSFLTGTLNNEQFF
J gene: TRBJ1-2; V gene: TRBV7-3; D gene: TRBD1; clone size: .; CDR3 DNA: TGTGCCAGCAGCTTAACAGGGGGCGGGGATGGCTACACCTTC; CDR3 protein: CASSLTGGGDGYTF
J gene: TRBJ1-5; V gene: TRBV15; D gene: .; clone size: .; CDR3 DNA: TGTGCCACCAGCAGCGATACAGGGTATGGTCAGCCCCAGCATTTT; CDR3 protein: CATSSDTGYGQPQHF
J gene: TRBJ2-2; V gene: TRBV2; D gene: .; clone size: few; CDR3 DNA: TGTGCCAGCTCCTGGGACACAGCGAACACCGGGGAGCTGTTTTTT; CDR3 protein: CASSWDTANTGELFF
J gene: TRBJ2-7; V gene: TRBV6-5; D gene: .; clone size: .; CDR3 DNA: TGTGCCAGCAGAGTTGGGGCCAGTACCTACGAGCAGTACTTC; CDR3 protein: CASRVGASTYEQYF
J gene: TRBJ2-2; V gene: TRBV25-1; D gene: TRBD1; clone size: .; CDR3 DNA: TGTGCCAGCGGGGGACAGGGGCCGAACACCGGGGAGCTGTTTTTT; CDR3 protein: CASGGQGPNTGELFF
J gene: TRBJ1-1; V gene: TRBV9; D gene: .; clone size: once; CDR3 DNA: TGTGCCAGCAGCGACAATCACAAGGGGGACACTGAAGCTTTCTTT; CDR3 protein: CASSDNHKGDTEAFF
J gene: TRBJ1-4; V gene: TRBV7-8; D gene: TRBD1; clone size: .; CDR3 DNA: TGTGCCACCACCTCTTATGGACAGGGGGGGGAAAAACTGTTTTTT; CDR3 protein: CATTSYGQGGEKLFF
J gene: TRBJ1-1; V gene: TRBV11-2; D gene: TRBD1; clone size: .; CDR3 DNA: TGTGCCAGCAGCCGGGACAGCATGAACACTGAAGCTTTCTTT; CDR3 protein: CASSRDSMNTEAFF
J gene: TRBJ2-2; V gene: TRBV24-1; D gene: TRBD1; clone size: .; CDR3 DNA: TGTGCCACCAGTGATTTGAGGGGGCGGTCGTCGAACACCGGGGAGCTGTTTTTT; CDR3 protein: CATSDLRGRSSNTGELFF
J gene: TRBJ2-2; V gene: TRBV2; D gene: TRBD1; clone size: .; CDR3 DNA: TGTGCCAGCAGGGCTGGACAGGCAGACACCGGGGAGCTGTTTTTT; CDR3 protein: CASRAGQADTGELFF
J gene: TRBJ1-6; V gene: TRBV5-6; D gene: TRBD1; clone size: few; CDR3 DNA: TGTGCCAGCAGTTGGGACAGACCTGGGGTAGCCCTCCACTTT; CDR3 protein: CASSWDRPGVALHF
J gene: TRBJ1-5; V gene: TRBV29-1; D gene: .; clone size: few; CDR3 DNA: TGCAGCGTTGGAGGGGGGGGCAATCAGCCCCAGCATTTT; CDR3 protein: CSVGGGGNQPQHF
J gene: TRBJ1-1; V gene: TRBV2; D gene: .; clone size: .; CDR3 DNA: TGTGCCAGCAGCCTACAGGGCCGGAACACTGAAGCTTTCTTT; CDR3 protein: CASSLQGRNTEAFF
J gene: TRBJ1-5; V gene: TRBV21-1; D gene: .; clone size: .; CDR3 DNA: TGTGCCAGCATCCCCTTAAGCGGGACAGGGCGGGATCAGCCCCAGCATTTT; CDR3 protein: CASIPLSGTGRDQPQHF
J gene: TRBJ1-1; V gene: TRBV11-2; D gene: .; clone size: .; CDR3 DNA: TGTGCCAGCACCGAGGGACTAGGCCAAGCTTTCTTT; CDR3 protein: CASTEGLGQAFF
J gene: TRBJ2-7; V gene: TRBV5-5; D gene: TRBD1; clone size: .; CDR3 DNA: TGTGCCAGCAGCTTGGGACAGGGGAATCCCTACGAGCAGTACTTC; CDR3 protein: CASSLGQGNPYEQYF
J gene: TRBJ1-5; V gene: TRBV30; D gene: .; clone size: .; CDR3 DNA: TGTGCCTGGAGTGCCGGGAGTAGCAATCAGCCCCAGCATTTT; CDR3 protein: CAWSAGSSNQPQHF
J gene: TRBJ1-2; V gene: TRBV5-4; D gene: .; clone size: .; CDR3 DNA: TGTGCCAGCAGCTTCACAGGCAACTATGGCTACACCTTC; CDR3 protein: CASSFTGNYGYTF
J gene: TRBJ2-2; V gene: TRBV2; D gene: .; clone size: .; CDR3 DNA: TGTGCCAGCAGTGGCCGGACAAGTAGGACCGGGGAGCTGTTTTTT; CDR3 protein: CASSGRTSRTGELFF
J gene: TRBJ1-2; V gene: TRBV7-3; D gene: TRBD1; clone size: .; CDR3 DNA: TGTGCCAGCAGCTTGGGGACAGATAATGGCTACACCTTC; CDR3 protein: CASSLGTDNGYTF